The 25 T cell receptor beta chains below all came from one sample that was sequenced in a study of cytotoxic CD8 clonotypes in ibrutinib-treated CLL. Some clones are missing from TCRdb's copy, which holds only in-frame ones; the method was immunoSEQ multiplex PCR. This table holds roughly 160,000 clones, roughly 80% found once. Sequencing used PBMCs, obtained after 12 months of ibrutinib treatment. The receptors derive from a human donor with chronic lymphocytic leukemia.

J is TRBJ1-4 and V is TRBV6-5, with D tentatively TRBD1 (6 bases). Looked up from germline, CDR1 is MNHEY and CDR2 is SVGAGI. Deletions cut 6 bases from V and 5 bases from J, with 13 bases between. The CDR3 runs 14 residues. CDR3 protein: CASSPGHWNEKLFF. The DNA of the CDR3 is TGTGCCAGCAGCCCGGGACATTGGAATGAAAAACTGTTTTTT.

This chain joins TRBV5-1 and TRBJ2-1, with 9 bases matching TRBD2. The germline CDR1 and CDR2 sequences are SGHRS and YFSETQ. V lost 0 bases to trimming and J lost 9 bases; unmatched junction nucleotides: 7. The CDR3 has 15 residues. Here the CDR3 reads CASSLVLREGGEQFF. The CDR3 bases are TGCGCCAGCAGCTTGGTATTGCGGGAGGGCGGTGAGCAGTTCTTC.

This chain connects TRBV7-4 to TRBJ1-1, with D hard to call. Trimming stripped 4 bases from V and 0 bases from J, with 9 bases between. Germline lookup yields CDR1 SGHVT and CDR2 SQSDAQ. The CDR3 sequence is 14 residues long. The CDR3 sequence is CASSYLNLNTEAFF. CDR3 nucleotides: TGTGCCAGCAGCTACTTGAATTTGAACACTGAAGCTTTCTTT.

The rearrangement joins TRBV2 to TRBJ1-2; a possible D gene is TRBD1 (6 bases). V lost 2 bases and J 7 bases, leaving 14 bases between the germline ends. CDR1 is SNHLY, CDR2 FYNNEI, per germline. The CDR3 covers 14 residues. The CDR3 spells CASSESTGLRGYTF. The CDR3 coding sequence is TGTGCCAGCAGTGAAAGCACAGGGCTACGTGGCTACACCTTC.

J is TRBJ2-7 and V is TRBV5-5; maybe TRBD2 (5 bases). The CDR3 consists of 12 residues. CDR1 SGHKS and CDR2 YYEKEE come from the germline V gene (reference sequence). Trimming pared 6 bases from V and 2 bases from J, leaving 9 bases between. The CDR3 is CASTRGPYEQYF. CDR3 DNA sequence: TGTGCCAGCACCCGAGGGCCCTACGAGCAGTACTTC.

V gene TRBV19 combines with J gene TRBJ2-7; no reliable D call. The CDR3 length is 16 residues. V lost 6 bases and J 0 bases, leaving 18 bases between the germline ends. Germline loops: CDR1 LNHDA, CDR2 SQIVND (reference sequence). DNA for the CDR3: TGTGCCAGTAGCCCCCGCTATTCTATCGGCTCCTACGAGCAGTACTTC. This codes for CASSPRYSIGSYEQYF. Full variable domain (missing parts from reference TRBV19 and TRBJ2-7): DGGITQSPKYLFRKEGQNVTLSCEQNLNHDAMYWYRQDPGQGLRLIYYSQIVNDFQKGDIAEGYSVSREKKESFPLTVTSAQKNPTAFYLCASSPRYSIGSYEQYFGPGTRLTVT.

This rearrangement joins TRBV19 to TRBJ2-7; TRBD2 agrees at 9 bases. The CDR3 is 13 amino acids. The junction had 4 bases not matched to a gene; V was cut back by 4 bases and J by 6 bases. In germline, CDR1 is LNHDA, CDR2 SQIVND (reference sequence). CDR3 in amino acids: CASSTGLAGEQYF. The CDR3 DNA reads as TGTGCCAGTAGTACGGGACTAGCTGGCGAGCAGTACTTC.

The gene calls are TRBV2 and TRBJ1-1, with D uncertain. Germline values: CDR1 SNHLY, CDR2 FYNNEI. Trimming took 4 bases from V and 1 from J, leaving 16 bases between them. The CDR3 spans 16 residues. The CDR3 loop is CASSVDHPRGNTEAFF. CDR3 sequence (DNA): TGTGCCAGCAGTGTCGACCACCCAAGAGGGAACACTGAAGCTTTCTTT.

J is TRBJ1-3 and V is TRBV4-2; D remains unclear. The germline V gene has CDR1 LGHNA and CDR2 YNFKEQ. Between the trimmed V and J ends, which lost 6 bases and 1 base, there was a span of 13 bases. CDR3 length: 15 residues. CDR3 amino acids: CASSPGLASGNTIYF. CDR3 coding DNA: TGTGCCAGCAGTCCGGGTTTGGCGTCTGGAAACACCATATATTTT.

The chain employs TRBV12-5 and TRBJ2-1; D is tentatively TRBD1 or TRBD2 (6 bases each). Germline V lookup: CDR1 LGHNT, CDR2 FRNRAP. Trimming pared 0 bases from V and 0 bases from J, leaving 12 bases between. This CDR3 is built from 17 residues. CDR3 protein: CASGLVLGGFSYNEQFF. In DNA form, the CDR3 reads TGTGCTAGTGGTTTGGTACTCGGGGGCTTCTCCTACAATGAGCAGTTCTTC. The complete variable domain, with remaining parts taken from reference TRBV12-5 and TRBJ2-1, reads DARVTQTPRHKVTEMGQEVTMRCQPILGHNTVFWYRQTMMQGLELLAYFRNRAPLDDSGMPKDRFSAEMPDATLATLKIQPSEPRDSAVYFCASGLVLGGFSYNEQFFGPGTRLTVL.

The DNA of the CDR3 is TGTGCCACCAGCCCCCGGGGGGGAGTGGGGTACAATGAGCAGTTCTTC. Translating gives CATSPRGGVGYNEQFF. The V and J genes are TRBV15 and TRBJ2-1, with 8 positions matching TRBD2. V shed 5 bases, J shed 4 bases, and the junction held 10 bases outside the gene matches. The length of the CDR3 is 16 residues. The germline V gene encodes CDR1 LNHNV and CDR2 YYDKDF (reference sequence).

The rearrangement links TRBV4-3 to TRBJ1-4; D possibly corresponds to TRBD1 (5 bases). From germline, CDR1 is LGHNA and CDR2 YSLEER. Trimming pared 3 bases from V and 0 bases from J, leaving 14 bases between. The CDR3 runs to 17 residues. In DNA form, the CDR3 reads TGCGCCAGCAGCCATACGACAGCCTTTGCAACTAATGAAAAACTGTTTTTT. It encodes CASSHTTAFATNEKLFF.

This chain uses TRBV21-1 with TRBJ2-7; the DNA was not compared with TRBD2, the D call given in the table. TRBV21-1 is tagged as a pseudogene. The CDR3 loop spans 19 amino acids. CDR3 DNA sequence: TGTGCCAGCAGCAAAGCCTCCGGGACTAGCGGGAGGGGGGCCTACGAGCAGTACTTC. It codes for CASSKASGTSGRGAYEQYF.

J is TRBJ1-2 and V is TRBV6-6; D gene uncertain. The CDR3 runs 15 residues. The ends were cut back, 5 bases at V and 0 bases at J, with 13 bases in the middle. Germline CDR1 is MNHNY and CDR2 is SVGAGI (reference sequence). CDR3 nucleotides: TGTGCCAGCAGTCGCGGGAGCAGATCTAACTATGGCTACACCTTC. Translated: CASSRGSRSNYGYTF.

In its sample, this clone was seen a few times. The chain couples TRBV28 to TRBJ2-7; unclear D gene. The germline CDR1 and CDR2 sequences are MDHEN and SYDVKM. The CDR3 loop spans 12 amino acids. The germline V and J ends were trimmed by 5 bases and 6 bases, with 11 bases remaining between them. CDR3 in DNA: TGTGCCAGCAGTCTTACCTTTGGCGAGCAGTACTTC. This sequence encodes CASSLTFGEQYF.

The chain employs TRBV15 and TRBJ2-1; TRBD2 matches at 9 bases. Germline V gene lookup returns CDR1 LNHNV and CDR2 YYDKDF (reference sequence). The CDR3 has 16 residues. The J segment lost 6 bases and the V segment lost 3 bases, leaving 9 bases of the junction unmatched. CDR3: CATSRGGTSRSNEQFF. The CDR3 DNA follows: TGTGCCACCAGCAGGGGGGGGACTAGCCGATCCAATGAGCAGTTCTTC.

The chain couples TRBV9 to TRBJ2-1; 7 bases map to TRBD2. The CDR3 extends over 14 amino acids. The ends lost 8 bases at V and 6 bases at J; junction bases unmatched: 11. Per germline, CDR1 SGDLS and CDR2 YYNGEE. CDR3: CASNSGARANEQFF. The CDR3 nucleotides read TGTGCCAGTAACAGCGGGGCCCGTGCCAATGAGCAGTTCTTC.

The V and J genes are TRBV27 and TRBJ1-2; TRBD1 matches at 9 bases. The CDR3 is 13 amino acids. V lost 5 bases and J lost 7; bases outside the gene matches: 5. Germline V lookup: CDR1 MNHEY, CDR2 SMNVEV (reference sequence). The CDR3 coding sequence is TGTGCCAGCAGTCCTAGGACAGGGGTTGGCTACACCTTC. It specifies CASSPRTGVGYTF.

V gene TRBV27 combines with J gene TRBJ1-5; 7 bases are a match to TRBD1. CDR1 and CDR2 from the germline V gene are MNHEY and SMNVEV (reference sequence). The CDR3 length is 17 residues. V shed 5 bases, J shed 0 bases, and the junction held 10 bases outside the gene matches. Written as DNA, the CDR3 is TGTGCCAGCAGTCCCACCACAGGGGCGCTTAGCAATCAGCCCCAGCATTTT. The encoded protein is CASSPTTGALSNQPQHF.

The chain carries TRBV7-9 and TRBJ2-7; D remains ambiguous. This CDR3 spans 13 amino acids. The V gene lost 5 bases and the J gene lost 4 bases, with 12 bases spanning the gap. Germline loops: CDR1 SEHNR, CDR2 FQNEAQ (reference sequence). In DNA form, the CDR3 reads TGTGCCAGCAGCCTTTCCAACCGTTACGAGCAGTACTTC. Translation: CASSLSNRYEQYF.

The genes are TRBV5-1 and TRBJ2-5; D is tentatively TRBD1 or TRBD2 (5 bases each). Germline V CDR1 and CDR2: SGHRS, YFSETQ. The V gene lost 0 bases and the J gene lost 5 bases, with 14 bases spanning the gap. This CDR3 region has 15 residues. CDR3: CASSLAGDLGETQYF. The DNA for the CDR3 is TGCGCCAGCAGCTTGGCCGGGGACCTTGGGGAGACCCAGTACTTC.

CDR3 amino acids: CASSRGQSNQPQHF. CDR3 bases: TGTGCCAGCAGCCGCGGACAGAGCAATCAGCCCCAGCATTTT. This chain connects TRBV5-6 to TRBJ1-5, with TRBD1 as a possible D gene (6 bases). The CDR3 spans 14 residues. Trimming removed 4 bases from V and 1 base from J, with 9 bases in between. CDR1 is SGHDT and CDR2 is YYEEEE in the germline V gene.

The chain combines TRBV27 with TRBJ1-2; D is undetermined. Germline loops: CDR1 MNHEY, CDR2 SMNVEV (reference sequence). Trimming took 2 bases from V and 0 from J, leaving 4 bases between them. The CDR3 has 13 residues. This CDR3 reads CASSLRANYGYTF. In nucleotides, the CDR3 is TGTGCCAGCAGTTTACGGGCTAACTATGGCTACACCTTC.

This clone turned up a few times. The chain combines TRBV5-1 with TRBJ1-1; D call uncertain. Per germline, CDR1 SGHRS and CDR2 YFSETQ. This CDR3 contains 13 residues. Trimming shortened V by 5 bases and J by 3 bases, and 11 bases separated the two germline ends. The CDR3 is CASSPRRDTEAFF. In nucleotides, the CDR3 is TGCGCCAGCAGTCCGAGGCGGGACACTGAAGCTTTCTTT.

This chain links TRBV7-2 with TRBJ2-6, with D maybe TRBD1 (5 bases). The V gene's germline CDR1 is SGHTA and CDR2 FQGNSA. The CDR3 is made up of 15 amino acids. V was cut by 2 bases and J by 2 bases, with 7 bases left in between. CDR3: CASSLTQAGANVLTF. The CDR3 DNA is TGTGCCAGCAGCTTAACACAGGCTGGGGCCAACGTCCTGACTTTC.